The 20 T cell receptor beta chains presented below share a single source sample, sequenced in a study of blood T cells in healthy people across ages. A sample-barcoded 5' primer and a J-beta primer mix were used in a second PCR of about 7 to 12 cycles. TCRdb re-derived calls from the 5' RACE reads in MiXCR, one entry per CDR3 protein. The sample lists about 730,000 distinct CDR3 sequences; 43% were seen once. The sequencing sample was made of blood. These TCRs come from a woman aged 55-69 years in good health.

The chain joins TRBV15 to TRBJ2-7; D is possibly TRBD2 (5 bases). CDR1 and CDR2 from the germline V gene are LNHNV and YYDKDF (reference sequence). Trimming shortened V by 0 bases and J by 3 bases, and 6 bases separated the two germline ends. This CDR3 spans 13 amino acids. The CDR3 nucleotides are TGTGCCACCAGCAGAGATCGGGGCTACGAGCAGTACTTC. Translating gives CATSRDRGYEQYF.

The rearrangement links TRBV29-1 to TRBJ2-7; possibly TRBD2 for D (6 bases). Per germline, CDR1 SQVTM and CDR2 ANQGSEA. The CDR3 is made up of 13 amino acids. V lost 6 bases and J 3 bases, leaving 15 bases between the germline ends. In nucleotides, the CDR3 is TGCAGCGTGGCCGGAGGAGGGAACTACGAGCAGTACTTC. Translation: CSVAGGGNYEQYF.

The genes are TRBV15 and TRBJ1-5; 9 bases are a match to TRBD1. The germline CDR1 and CDR2 sequences are LNHNV and YYDKDF (reference sequence). The V and J ends lost 3 bases and 0 bases, in that order; junction bases with no gene match: 6. This CDR3 contains 17 residues. As DNA, the CDR3 is TGTGCCACCAGCAGCGGGACAGGGTCCCATAGCAATCAGCCCCAGCATTTT. As protein: CATSSGTGSHSNQPQHF.

The chain combines TRBV29-1 with TRBJ2-7; D is unresolved. V lost 0 bases, J lost 7 bases, and 19 bases lay in between. CDR1 and CDR2 from the germline V gene are SQVTM and ANQGSEA. The CDR3 totals 15 residues. The CDR3 here is CSVEDLAGNHNEQYF. Here the CDR3 DNA reads TGCAGCGTTGAAGATCTGGCAGGTAACCACAATGAGCAGTACTTC.

This clonotype was seen more than once but under ten times. The chain is built from TRBV20-1 and TRBJ2-3, with 12 bases that match TRBD2. Germline V CDR1 and CDR2: DFQATT, SNEGSKA (reference sequence). The CDR3 totals 17 residues. The V and J ends lost 2 bases and 2 bases, in that order; junction bases with no gene match: 8. The CDR3 loop is CSARSASGGEITDTQYF. The CDR3 nucleotides read TGCAGTGCTAGATCGGCTAGCGGGGGGGAAATCACAGATACGCAGTATTTT.

V is TRBV12-5 and J is TRBJ2-3; perhaps TRBD2 as D (7 bases). Trimming removed 5 bases from V and 0 bases from J, with 21 bases in between. This CDR3 region has 18 residues. Looked up from germline, CDR1 is LGHNT and CDR2 is FRNRAP. Here the CDR3 reads CASGMGSSGGLSTDTQYF. The CDR3 DNA is TGTGCTAGTGGTATGGGGTCCTCCGGGGGGCTAAGCACAGATACGCAGTATTTT.

There are a few counts of this clonotype. This chain links TRBV25-1 with TRBJ2-1; D unclear. There are 14 residues in the CDR3. V lost 6 bases and J lost 4, with 13 bases in between. Looked up from germline, CDR1 is MGHDK and CDR2 is SYGVNS. The CDR3 here is CASSPPLGYNEQFF. As DNA, the CDR3 is TGTGCCAGCAGCCCTCCTTTGGGGTACAATGAGCAGTTCTTC. The full variable domain, completed using reference TRBV25-1 and TRBJ2-1, is EADIYQTPRYLVIGTGKKITLECSQTMGHDKMYWYQQDPGMELHLIHYSYGVNSTEKGDLSSESTVSRIRTEHFPLTLESARPSHTSQYLCASSPPLGYNEQFFGPGTRLTVL.

The rearrangement uses TRBV27 and TRBJ2-5; D not resolved. Judging by the DNA end, TRBJ2-7 fits better; the J call may be wrong. Per germline, CDR1 MNHEY and CDR2 SMNVEV (reference sequence). CDR3 length: 15 amino acids. The CDR3: CASRLTGRKPPEQYF. The CDR3 DNA sequence: TGTGCCAGCAGACTAACCGGGCGGAAACCCCCCGAGCAGTACTTC.

This clonotype was counted a few times. This chain uses TRBV7-9 with TRBJ2-5, with 10 bases matching TRBD2. This CDR3 contains 16 residues. The germline V gene has CDR1 SEHNR and CDR2 FQNEAQ (reference sequence). J gave up 11 bases and V 4 bases, and 16 bases lay outside the gene matches. CDR3 DNA: TGTGCCAGCAGCTACCTGGGGACTAGCGTGAACAATGAGCAGTACTTC. Protein product: CASSYLGTSVNNEQYF.

This chain connects TRBV27 to TRBJ2-5; 16 bases are shared with TRBD2. The germline V gene has CDR1 MNHEY and CDR2 SMNVEV (reference sequence). V trimming: 3 bases; J trimming: 2 bases; junction bases outside the gene matches: 9. This CDR3 comprises 19 residues. The chain's CDR3 is CASSFRPGLAGGPQETQYF. The CDR3 DNA sequence: TGTGCCAGCAGTTTTCGCCCGGGACTAGCGGGAGGGCCTCAAGAGACCCAGTACTTC.

The chain has TRBV4-3 and TRBJ2-5, with a tentative D call TRBD1 (5 bases). The CDR3 is 16 residues long. Looked up from germline, CDR1 is LGHNA and CDR2 is YSLEER. V was pared by 0 bases and J by 11 bases, with 22 bases between. In DNA, the CDR3 is TGCGCCAGCAGCCAAGAAGGCAGGGCAGTCACATATGAGCAGTACTTC. Its translation is CASSQEGRAVTYEQYF.

The rearrangement uses TRBV7-3 and TRBJ2-7; D unresolved. The CDR3 loop spans 13 amino acids. Trimming pared 5 bases from V and 3 bases from J, leaving 11 bases between. Germline V gene sequence: CDR1 SGHTA, CDR2 FQGTGA. In nucleotides, the CDR3 is TGTGCCAGCAGCACGTCGGAAGGCTACGAGCAGTACTTC. Amino acids: CASSTSEGYEQYF.

This clonotype has only a few counts. The V gene is TRBV28, the J gene TRBJ2-1, with 9 positions matching TRBD2. The V gene's germline CDR1 is MDHEN and CDR2 SYDVKM. CDR3 length: 15 residues. The V segment lost 6 bases and the J segment 7 bases; nucleotides outside the gene matches: 10. The CDR3 DNA reads TGTGCCAGCAGGTCCCCGTTAGCGGGAGTAAATGAGCAGTTCTTC. It yields the protein CASRSPLAGVNEQFF. Together with reference TRBV28 and TRBJ2-1, the CDR3 gives the full variable domain: DVKVTQSSRYLVKRTGEKVFLECVQDMDHENMFWYRQDPGLGLRLIYFSYDVKMKEKGDIPEGYSVSREKKERFSLILESASTNQTSMYLCASRSPLAGVNEQFFGPGTRLTVL.

This clonotype was detected only once. The chain links TRBV15 to TRBJ2-2, with D hard to call. The CDR3 extends over 12 amino acids. Germline CDR1 and CDR2: LNHNV and YYDKDF (reference sequence). V lost 5 bases and J lost 10, with 11 bases in between. The CDR3 loop reads CATSPTPSELFF. The CDR3 DNA sequence: TGTGCCACCAGCCCGACTCCTTCGGAGCTGTTTTTT.

This clonotype came up a few times. The genes are TRBV7-3 and TRBJ2-5; 9 bases are shared with TRBD1. This CDR3 region has 15 residues. V lost 5 bases and J lost 11; bases outside the gene matches: 15. Germline V CDR1 and CDR2: SGHTA, FQGTGA. The CDR3 loop reads CASSPSGQGGDEQYF. The CDR3 DNA follows: TGTGCCAGCAGCCCCTCGGGACAGGGAGGTGATGAGCAGTACTTC. The full variable domain, its missing parts supplied by reference TRBV7-3 and TRBJ2-5, is GAGVSQTPSNKVTEKGKYVELRCDPISGHTALYWYRQSLGQGPEFLIYFQGTGAADDSGLPNDRFFAVRPEGSVSTLKIQRTERGDSAVYLCASSPSGQGGDEQYFGPGTRLLVL.

This chain links TRBV2 with TRBJ2-3; TRBD2 agrees at 9 bases. Germline CDR1 is SNHLY and CDR2 is FYNNEI. The CDR3 runs to 14 residues. V lost 2 bases and J lost 8; bases outside the gene matches: 5. CDR3 in amino acids: CASSESGGRVTQYF. The DNA for the CDR3 is TGTGCCAGCAGTGAATCTGGCGGGAGGGTTACGCAGTATTTT.

The chain carries TRBV7-8 and TRBJ2-7; D is undetermined. Per germline, CDR1 SGHVS and CDR2 FQNEAQ. The CDR3 has 13 amino acids. V was trimmed by 1 base and J by 2 bases, leaving 6 bases between them. The CDR3 is CASSLEEAYEQYF. The CDR3 bases are TGTGCCAGCAGCTTAGAAGAAGCCTACGAGCAGTACTTC.

The sample holds many counts of this clonotype. This sequence joins TRBV24-1 and TRBJ1-2; D may be TRBD1 (6 bases). V shed 4 bases and J shed 5 bases, with 16 bases lying between them. Per germline, CDR1 KGHDR and CDR2 SFDVKD. The CDR3 consists of 15 residues. DNA of the CDR3: TGTGCCACCAGTGACCCCGGACAGCCCCTATATGGCTACACCTTC. This sequence encodes CATSDPGQPLYGYTF.

The chain employs TRBV10-3 and TRBJ1-1; TRBD1 matches 8 bases. CDR3 size: 15 residues. CDR1 is ENHRY and CDR2 is SYGVKD in the germline V gene. With V trimmed by 3 bases and J by 4 bases, 7 bases remained unmatched. CDR3 bases: TGTGCCATCAGTGAACCCCAGGGGGCAAGCACTGAAGCTTTCTTT. It translates to CAISEPQGASTEAFF.

This clonotype appeared a few times. A much larger clone differs from this one at a single base, so this may be a read error. The chain couples TRBV29-1 to TRBJ2-1; 13 bases map to TRBD2. Gene TRBJ2-7 matches the end of the DNA better, so the J call may be wrong. This CDR3 contains 16 residues. Germline loops: CDR1 SQVTM, CDR2 ANQGSEA. The CDR3: CSVGLAGGLSYNEQYF. The DNA of the CDR3 is TGCAGCGTTGGACTAGCGGGAGGCCTTTCCTACAATGAGCAGTACTTC.